This T cell receptor (beta chain) was retrieved from a study of shared clonotypes between healthy human individuals. This CDR3 is 15 amino acids long. The V gene's germline CDR1 is SGHRS and CDR2 YFSETQ. The germline V and J ends were trimmed by 0 bases and 2 bases, with 12 bases remaining between them. Execution of the assay was at deep level. Profiled with immunoSEQ multiplex PCR; TCRdb holds only in-frame clones, not every one. Altogether around 1,100,000 clones are present, roughly 80% being singletons, with the ten largest covering roughly 0.83%. The chain has TRBV5-1 and TRBJ2-7; the D gene is possibly TRBD2 (5 bases). Sequenced: memory CD4+ T cells from PBMCs. The sample's subset: CD45RA-negative fraction. The source is a man younger than 30 in good health. Some clones in this sample may be carry-over from other donors' samples. CDR3 DNA: TGCGCCAGCAGCTTGGGGGCCCTCGGGGCCTACGAGCAGTACTTC. Protein product: CASSLGALGAYEQYF.